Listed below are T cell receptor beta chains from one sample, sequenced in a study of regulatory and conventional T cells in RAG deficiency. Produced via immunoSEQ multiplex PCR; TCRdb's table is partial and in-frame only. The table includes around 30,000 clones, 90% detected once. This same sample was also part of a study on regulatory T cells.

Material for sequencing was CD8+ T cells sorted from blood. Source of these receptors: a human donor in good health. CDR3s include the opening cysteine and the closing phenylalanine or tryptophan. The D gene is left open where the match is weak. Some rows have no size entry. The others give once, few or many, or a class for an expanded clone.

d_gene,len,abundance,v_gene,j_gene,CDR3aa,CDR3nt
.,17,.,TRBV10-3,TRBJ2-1,CAISDSTSPGADNEQFF,TGTGCCATCAGTGACTCGACCAGTCCGGGAGCAGACAATGAGCAGTTCTTC
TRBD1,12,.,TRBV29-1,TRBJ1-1,CSERDRATEAFF,TGCAGCGAACGAGACAGGGCCACTGAAGCTTTCTTT
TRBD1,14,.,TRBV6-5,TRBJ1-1,CASSYSTGVAEAFF,TGTGCCAGCAGTTACTCAACAGGGGTCGCTGAAGCTTTCTTT
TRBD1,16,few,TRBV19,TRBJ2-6,CASSKDRASGANVLTF,TGTGCCAGTAGTAAGGACAGGGCATCTGGGGCCAACGTCCTGACTTTC
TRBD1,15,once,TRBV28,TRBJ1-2,CASSFKAGGAYGYTF,TGTGCCAGCAGTTTTAAGGCAGGGGGAGCCTATGGCTACACCTTC
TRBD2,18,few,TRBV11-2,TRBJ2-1,CASSFDWAGGPLGSEQFF,TGTGCCAGCAGCTTCGATTGGGCGGGAGGGCCATTGGGTAGTGAGCAGTTCTTC
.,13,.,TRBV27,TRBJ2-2,CASSPRRTGELFF,TGTGCCAGCAGTCCCAGACGGACCGGGGAGCTGTTTTTT
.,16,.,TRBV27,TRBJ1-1,CASSLSQGRTNTEAFF,TGTGCCAGCAGTCTCTCCCAGGGGAGGACGAACACTGAAGCTTTCTTT
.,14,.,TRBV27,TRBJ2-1,CASSLSGTYNEQFF,TGTGCCAGCAGTTTAAGCGGTACCTACAATGAGCAGTTCTTC
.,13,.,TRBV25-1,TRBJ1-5,CASSGDSNQPQHF,TGTGCCAGCAGTGGAGATAGCAATCAGCCCCAGCATTTT
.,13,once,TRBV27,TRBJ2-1,CASTETRSGEQFF,TGTGCCAGCACCGAAACGCGGAGTGGTGAGCAGTTCTTC
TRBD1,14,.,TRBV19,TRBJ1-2,CASSGTGEDYGYTF,TGTGCCAGTAGTGGGACAGGGGAGGACTATGGCTACACCTTC
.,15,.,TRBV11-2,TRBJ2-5,CASSLVGGEEETQYF,TGTGCCAGCAGCTTAGTGGGGGGCGAAGAGGAGACCCAGTACTTC
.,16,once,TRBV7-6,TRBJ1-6,CASSLGEGLYNSPLHF,TGTGCCAGCAGCTTAGGGGAAGGACTGTATAATTCACCCCTCCACTTT